This T cell receptor beta chain was observed in a study of cytomegalovirus exposure and HLA in healthy donors (TCRdb year 2017). General notes on the study: According to an earlier analysis of 550 to 700 of the donors, about 179 million T cells yielded roughly 110 million unique TCR beta sequences and 276 Gb of sequence data. Approximately 300 gigabases of sequencing data and tens of millions of unique TCR sequences made up an early release that covered approximately 700 HLA-typed donors. The genetic ancestry cluster associated with self-reported Caucasian donors included approximately 85% of the 300 to 450 genotyped donors. The study was designed to test whether signatures of past pathogen exposure could be identified by cataloging public T cell receptors. The study profiled the T cell repertoires of under 850 subjects by immunosequencing and related them to cytomegalovirus serostatus. A separate validation cohort of over 95 different subjects was used in addition to the 666-subject first cohort. High-throughput TCR immunosequencing, statistical association of individual TCRs with disease status, and machine learning were combined to predict cytomegalovirus infection status. In a later analysis, previously published TCR beta repertoires from more than 500 donors were re-analyzed and high-resolution HLA genotyping was added so that TCR occurrence patterns could be studied. Rather than drawing on any new phenotypic data, the later analysis identified candidate immune exposures from TCR beta sequences and the way those sequences occurred across donors. An earlier analysis of roughly 600 of the donors used high-throughput TCR beta sequencing to judge whether each TCR beta V gene segment behaved as functional or pseudogenic. Donor age, sex, ethnicity and CMV serostatus were compiled alongside the repertoire data. Genome-wide SNP genotypes for about 55% of the roughly 670 donors were used in a later genetic analysis, which treated that subset as a discovery cohort. Every discovery cohort repertoire had been produced on one sequencing platform. Both class I and class II loci were covered by HLA typing, at four-digit resolution. The number of donors typed differed by locus, with about 629-630 for A, B, C, DRB1 and DQB1, 522 for DQA1, 600 to 610 for DPA1, and about 450 for DPB1. Because of strong linkage in the cohort, roughly five DR-DQ haplotypes were treated as single units for association and clustering. Among some 400 genotyped donors of the cohort, an average of roughly 230,000 unique TCR beta nucleotide sequences was sequenced per donor, of which 15% to 20% were non-productive.

The library relied on the immunoSEQ multiplex PCR assay. The multiplex PCR relied on a mix of 60 forward primers for TCR Vbeta segments and 13 reverse primers for TCR Jbeta segments. The CDR3 region of rearranged TCR beta genes was amplified from genomic DNA with a multiplex PCR assay. The Illumina HiSeq System was used to sequence the amplified TCR beta libraries as 87-base-pair reads. The authors' pipeline ran thus. A later analysis tallied 80 million to 95 million unique TCR beta chains across the 660 or so repertoires, and some 10 million of those chains were shared by two or more donors. Raw reads were error-corrected and collapsed into unique sequences by a nearest-neighbor algorithm in which closely related sequences were merged to remove PCR and sequencing errors. To assign V, D and J gene segments, CDR3 sequences were aligned to IMGT reference sequences. Each retained sequence needed at least a six-nucleotide match to both a V gene segment and a J gene segment. Rearrangements were called productive when the CDR3 lacked stop codons and stayed in frame with V and J; all others were non-productive. Following IMGT convention, CDR3 was defined as the stretch from the second conserved V-encoded cysteine up to the conserved J-encoded phenylalanine. In an earlier analysis of approximately 590 of the donors, sequences lacking an unambiguous match to a single V gene segment were excluded. In an earlier analysis of roughly 500 of the donors, V segments were called functional above 56.7% productive rearrangements and were called segregating when the between-donor standard deviation exceeded 5%. A statistical classification framework was built for diagnosing cytomegalovirus status from the catalog of TCR beta chain sequences. A later analysis assigned V and J genes by comparing TCR nucleotide sequences with IMGT/GENE-DB human TR gene sequences. In a later analysis, CDR3 sequences and most-parsimonious VDJ recombination scenarios were assigned using the TCRdist pipeline. In a later analysis, each TCR beta chain was defined by its CDR3 amino acid sequence together with its V-gene family, and reads without a unique V-gene family were excluded. In a later analysis, around 600 highly shared, low-generation-probability nucleotide sequences were removed to address suspected cross-contamination and a sequencing artifact. In a later analysis, a clonal expansion index for each public chain was calculated from normalized within-repertoire ranks of inferred template counts. Generation probabilities in a later analysis came from a VDJ recombination model fitted to out-of-frame rearrangements, and those results were checked against IGoR. A later analysis scored TCR-TCR, TCR-HLA and TCR-CMV co-occurrence with hypergeometric tests, applying a repertoire-size bias correction to TCR pairs. A later analysis estimated false discovery rates by permuting HLA or CMV assignments 20 times. In a later analysis, co-occurring TCRs were grouped using DBSCAN, and TCRdist sequence similarity was added for clustering within HLA-allele-positive subsets. Co-occurrence clustering excluded repertoires with fewer than 30,000 or more than 120,000 public chains, plus five with anomalous nucleotide sharing. Drawn from immuneACCESS, this table holds only the in-frame rearrangements with V and J called that TCRdb kept. Clones are partly lost; checked studies trace under half to an unresolved V gene and leave the rest unexplained. Clonal size and the V and J genes are those of that table, whereas D and trimming came from the DNA. Across this sample there are about 190,000 clones, with about 81% seen only once. 0.8% of the sample is taken by the ten largest.

CDR1 MNHEY and CDR2 SMNVEV were looked up in the germline V gene (reference sequence). Relative to germline, V is missing 2 bases and J is missing 7 bases, with 6 bases of the junction outside any gene match. Taken from cysteine to phenylalanine, the CDR3 has 15 residues. Here the CDR3 DNA is all that survives: 45 bases in frame from base 1. As to this clone: Its target antigen remains unknown. Within one base of it there is no much larger clone, and no base qualities were kept.

General findings and caveats noted by the study authors: In a later analysis, the rate of TCR association differed among HLA loci, with DRB1 alleles having the most associated TCRs and HLA-C alleles having the fewest. The classifier was reported to diagnose cytomegalovirus status with high specificity and sensitivity in both the original and validation cohorts. A later analysis found that most CMV-associated TCR beta chains appeared HLA-restricted, with HLA associations seemingly driven largely by CMV exposure. According to the authors, the approach could potentially be generalized to other disease states and immunological phenotypes. In this cohort, only TCR beta chains were sequenced, and detectable features were limited by the absence of alpha or paired-chain data. In a later genetic analysis, fewer N-insertions in productive TCRs were reported among donors in an Asian-associated ancestry cluster than the 666-donor mean. The sequencing pipeline was judged likely to have produced a cluster of highly shared sequence variants as a technical artifact. Several of the top co-occurrence clusters appeared to be linked to parvovirus B19, influenza, CMV and Epstein-Barr virus, according to a later analysis. In an earlier analysis of 587 of the donors, most TCR beta V segments appeared in productive rearrangements about 90% or about 30% of the time, broadly matching IMGT annotations. A further reported finding was that TCR beta sequences accurately predicted the HLA-A and HLA-B alleles for most subjects in the first cohort. The study gave a list of 150 to 200 TCR beta chains associated with cytomegalovirus. Because the 87-base-pair reads could not distinguish some IMGT-functional V segments, including TRBV6-2 and TRBV6-3, those segments were excluded. A later analysis found that HLA-associated TCR beta chains were more clonally expanded and had lower generation probabilities than equally common non-associated chains. At a false discovery rate of 0.05, a later analysis linked 16,951 TCR beta sequences to specific HLA alleles. Most TCR sequences were observed very rarely across donors, whereas some public TCRs were present in many individuals. For the cohort, immune exposure information was limited to CMV serostatus. Linkage disequilibrium might explain the correlated functional status among segregating V segments, but an unknown experimental factor could not be excluded. A few of the identified cytomegalovirus-associated TCR beta chains were confirmed in vitro to be specific for cytomegalovirus antigens. Strong co-occurrence of HLA alleles, especially DR and DQ, made assigning TCR associations to individual alleles difficult. An association between a missense DCLRE1C variant and V-gene and J-gene trimming of TCR beta chains was found in a later genetic analysis and replicated in an independent cohort. Because some donors lacked HLA typing at each locus, the association tests relied only on the typed subset. Because counts were too low, 15 to 20 rarely observed V segments, including chromosome 9 orphons, were excluded from the earlier analysis of some 590 of the donors. The presence/absence analyses assumed that sequencing depth was roughly uniform across donors, and that assumption may not be true.

The cohort consisted of fewer than 700 healthy bone marrow donors. At the time of sampling, every cohort member was nominally healthy, though immune exposures that went unrecorded were likely present. The donor tested CMV seronegative, placing the donor among the roughly 340 seronegative members of the cohort. Each donor provided a peripheral blood sample, and peripheral blood mononuclear cells were used for TCR beta sequencing. The Qiagen DNeasy Blood Extraction Kit was used to extract genomic DNA from the blood cell samples. The chain is encoded by TRBV27 joined to TRBJ2-1; TRBD2 fits 9 bases in the junction. The sample was PBMCs. The origin of this receptor is a woman under 30 in good health and CMV-seronegative. The CDR3 amino acid sequence is: CASSLMAGGDNEQFF. The DNA reads as follows: TGTGCCAGCAGTTTAATGGCGGGGGGGGATAATGAGCAGTTCTTC.